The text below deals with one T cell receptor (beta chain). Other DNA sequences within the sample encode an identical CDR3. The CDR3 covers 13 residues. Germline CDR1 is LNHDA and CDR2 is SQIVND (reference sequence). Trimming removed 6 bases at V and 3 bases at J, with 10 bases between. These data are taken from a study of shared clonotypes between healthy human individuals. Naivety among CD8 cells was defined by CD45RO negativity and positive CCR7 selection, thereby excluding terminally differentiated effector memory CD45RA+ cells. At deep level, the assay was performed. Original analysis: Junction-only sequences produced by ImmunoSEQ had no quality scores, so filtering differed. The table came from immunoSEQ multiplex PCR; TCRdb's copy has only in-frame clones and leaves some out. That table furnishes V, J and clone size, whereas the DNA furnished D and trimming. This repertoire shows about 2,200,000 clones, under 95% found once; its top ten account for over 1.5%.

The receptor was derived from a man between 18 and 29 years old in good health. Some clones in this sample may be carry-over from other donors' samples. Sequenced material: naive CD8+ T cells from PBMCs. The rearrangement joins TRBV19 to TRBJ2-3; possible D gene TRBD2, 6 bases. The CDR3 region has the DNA TGTGCCAGTAGCGGGAGAGGGACAGATACGCAGTATTTT. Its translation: CASSGRGTDTQYF.